This TCR beta chain was identified in a study of Graves' ophthalmopathy and Graves' hyperthyroidism. About the study: Peripheral blood was collected at initial diagnosis, before any treatment.

CDR3 regions of TCR beta were amplified from RNA transcripts. Following a first-round RT-PCR that used HTBI primers, a second-round multiplex PCR was carried out. A single record per CDR3 protein comes from TCRdb applying MiXCR to the multiplex PCR reads. This sample has under 350,000 distinct CDR3 sequences, with roughly 16% found just once. This clonotype was seen at least ten times. The antigen is not known. Per the germline V gene, CDR1 is LNHDA and CDR2 is SQIVND (reference sequence). V shed 4 bases and J shed 3 bases, with 13 bases lying between them. The CDR3 consists of 15 residues. General observations from the study: The study's model predicted ophthalmopathy progression at 70% to 71% sensitivity and about 72% specificity. Detected in blood as well were most expanded thyroid clonotypes with frequency above 0.001.

The origin of this receptor is an adult man with Graves' ophthalmopathy. The sample comprised peripheral blood. J is TRBJ1-3 and V is TRBV19, with D uncertain. For the CDR3, the DNA is TGTGCCAGTAGTACCGCAAACAACCATGGAAACACCATATATTTT. This encodes CASSTANNHGNTIYF.